One T cell receptor (beta chain) is described in this entry. The V gene end was trimmed by 5 bases and the J gene end by 6 bases; junction bases not matched to a gene: 11. There are 16 residues in the CDR3. The germline gives CDR1 SNHLY, CDR2 FYNNEI. Sequencing used immunoSEQ multiplex PCR; TCRdb keeps in-frame clones, though not all of them. The sample holds tens of thousands of clones, 90% to 95% seen once. The entry originates in a study of technical replicates of blood from several donors. The sample comprised PBMCs. The clonotype comes from a human donor in good health. Some clones in this sample may be carry-over from other donors' samples. The chain uses TRBV2 and TRBJ2-1; 9 positions agree with TRBD2. CDR3 in amino acids: CASSRPAGGGGNEQFF. The CDR3 coding sequence is TGTGCCAGCAGTAGGCCAGCGGGAGGTGGGGGCAATGAGCAGTTCTTC.